This TCR beta chain was identified in a study of blood T cells in healthy people across ages. In this sample, this clonotype turned up a few times. The CDR3 totals 14 residues. V lost 5 bases and J lost 3; bases outside the gene matches: 6. A second PCR of roughly 7 to 11 cycles used a sample-barcoded 5' primer and a J-beta primer mix. Each CDR3 protein gets one entry after TCRdb re-called the 5' RACE reads with MiXCR. The table includes some 1,500,000 distinct CDR3 sequences, roughly two fifths detected once. This clonotype originated in a woman between 18 and 30 years old in good health. V is TRBV12-3 or TRBV12-4 and J is TRBJ1-2; the match to TRBD1 covers 7 bases. Material for sequencing was blood. The DNA for the CDR3 is TGTGCCAGCAGTACCTACAGGGGTGACTATGGCTACACCTTC. Translation: CASSTYRGDYGYTF.